This is a list of T cell receptor beta chains from one sample in a study of cytomegalovirus exposure and HLA in healthy donors. The table came from immunoSEQ multiplex PCR; TCRdb's copy has only in-frame clones and leaves some out. In the table there are approximately 200,000 clones, more than 70% of which are singletons. The sample comprised PBMCs. The receptors originated from a boy younger than 18 in good health and CMV-seronegative. CDR3s include the opening cysteine and the closing phenylalanine or tryptophan. A D gene is named only where the DNA matches it firmly. Size values are once, few and many counts, or a class for expanded clones, and some rows have none.

size | J | V | D | CDR3 | DNA
. | TRBJ2-2 | TRBV5-6 | TRBD1 | CASSRLSGQAYTGELFF | TGTGCCAGCAGCCGGTTATCGGGACAGGCTTACACCGGGGAGCTGTTTTTT
. | TRBJ2-6 | TRBV27 | . | CASSTGSGANVLTF | TGTGCCAGCAGTACGGGGTCGGGGGCCAACGTCCTGACTTTC
. | TRBJ2-7 | TRBV5-1 | TRBD2 | CASSLGTSREQYF | TGCGCCAGCAGCTTGGGGACTAGCAGGGAGCAGTACTTC
. | TRBJ1-1 | TRBV10-3 | . | CAISEQTTPNTEAFF | TGTGCCATCAGTGAGCAGACTACACCGAACACTGAAGCTTTCTTT
. | TRBJ2-3 | TRBV19 | . | CASSARGTDTQYF | TGTGCCAGTAGTGCCAGGGGAACAGATACGCAGTATTTT
few | TRBJ1-1 | TRBV7-9 | TRBD1 | CASSPILGQGSTEAFF | TGTGCCAGCAGCCCAATCCTCGGACAGGGGTCGACTGAAGCTTTCTTT
. | TRBJ2-5 | TRBV5-1 | . | CASSLNPGGIAETQYF | TGCGCCAGCAGCTTGAACCCCGGGGGAATAGCGGAGACCCAGTACTTC
. | TRBJ1-6 | TRBV5-1 | . | CASSSRHAGSGSPLHF | TGCGCCAGCAGCTCCCGCCATGCGGGGAGCGGCTCACCCCTCCACTTT
. | TRBJ1-6 | TRBV9 | . | CASSPSGGMLNSPLHF | TGTGCCAGCAGCCCGAGCGGCGGGATGCTCAATTCACCCCTCCACTTT
. | TRBJ2-5 | TRBV6-5 | TRBD1 | CASTLHRGRETQYF | TGTGCCAGCACCTTACACAGGGGACGGGAGACCCAGTACTTC
. | TRBJ1-2 | TRBV5-4 | . | CASSFGQSGGYTF | TGTGCCAGCAGTTTTGGACAGTCTGGGGGCTACACCTTC
. | TRBJ1-1 | TRBV19 | . | CASTPKGVMTEAFF | TGTGCCAGTACCCCCAAAGGAGTTATGACTGAAGCTTTCTTT
. | TRBJ2-4 | TRBV6-6 | TRBD1 | CASRETGRGFTNIQYF | TGTGCCAGCAGAGAGACAGGGAGAGGATTTACGAACATTCAGTACTTC
few | TRBJ1-1 | TRBV27 | . | CASSPPGAYTEAFF | TGTGCCAGCAGTCCCCCTGGGGCCTACACTGAAGCTTTCTTT
few | TRBJ2-6 | TRBV9 | . | CASSASSVGRPISGANVLTF | TGTGCCAGCAGCGCTAGCTCGGTGGGCAGGCCGATCTCTGGGGCCAACGTCCTGACTTTC
few | TRBJ1-1 | TRBV13 | TRBD1 | CASSAPTGGRTEAFF | TGTGCCAGCAGCGCTCCCACAGGGGGCAGGACTGAAGCTTTCTTT
. | TRBJ2-1 | TRBV7-3 | TRBD2 | CASSAPGLTSMKQFF | TGTGCCAGCAGCGCCCCGGGACTAACATCAATGAAGCAGTTCTTC
. | TRBJ2-7 | TRBV7-8 | TRBD2 | CASSFSRGRGYEQYF | TGTGCCAGCAGCTTCTCTCGCGGGAGAGGGTACGAGCAGTACTTC
. | TRBJ2-7 | TRBV13 | TRBD2 | CASRRKREGLYEQYF | TGTGCCAGCAGACGCAAGCGGGAGGGCCTCTACGAGCAGTACTTC
. | TRBJ2-1 | TRBV7-2 | TRBD2 | CASSSRFSSGRAHNEQFF | TGTGCCAGCAGCTCCCGTTTTTCTAGCGGGAGGGCCCACAATGAGCAGTTCTTC
. | TRBJ2-2 | TRBV19 | TRBD2 | CASTSGSSIGELFF | TGTGCCAGTACTAGCGGGAGTAGCATCGGGGAGCTGTTTTTT
. | TRBJ2-1 | TRBV6-4 | TRBD1 | CASSDYIGQAYNEQFF | TGTGCCAGCAGTGACTATATAGGACAGGCCTACAATGAGCAGTTCTTC
. | TRBJ2-2 | TRBV9 | TRBD1 | CASSVTGQGANTGELFF | TGTGCCAGCAGCGTCACCGGACAGGGCGCGAACACCGGGGAGCTGTTTTTT
once | TRBJ2-5 | TRBV4-2 | . | CASSRGAEETQYF | TGTGCCAGCAGCCGGGGAGCTGAAGAGACCCAGTACTTC
few | TRBJ2-3 | TRBV2 | TRBD2 | CASIGRETVDTQYF | TGTGCCAGCATCGGGCGGGAGACGGTAGATACGCAGTATTTT
. | TRBJ1-6 | TRBV30 | . | CAWSVRSGGLSSYNSPLHF | TGTGCCTGGAGTGTACGTTCGGGCGGGTTGAGCTCCTATAATTCACCCCTCCACTTT
. | TRBJ1-2 | TRBV6-5 | TRBD1 | CASRRTGFYGYTF | TGTGCCAGCAGGAGGACAGGTTTCTATGGCTACACCTTC
few | TRBJ1-1 | TRBV4-1 | . | CASSQDRQEEINTEAFF | TGCGCCAGCAGCCAAGATAGACAGGAAGAAATCAACACTGAAGCTTTCTTT